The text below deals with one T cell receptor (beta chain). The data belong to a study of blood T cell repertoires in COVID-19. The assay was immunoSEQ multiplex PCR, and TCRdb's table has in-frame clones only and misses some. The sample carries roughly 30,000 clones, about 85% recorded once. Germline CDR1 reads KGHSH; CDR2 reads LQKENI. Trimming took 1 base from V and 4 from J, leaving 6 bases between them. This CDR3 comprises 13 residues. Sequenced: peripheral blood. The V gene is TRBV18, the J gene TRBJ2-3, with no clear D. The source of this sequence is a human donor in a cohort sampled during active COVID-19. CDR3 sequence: CASSPREADTQYF. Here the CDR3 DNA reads TGTGCCAGCTCACCACGAGAGGCAGATACGCAGTATTTT.